Sequencing of this TCR beta chain was carried out in a study of blood T cell repertoires in COVID-19. Profiling relied on immunoSEQ multiplex PCR, and the TCRdb table lists in-frame clones only, not all of them. The data contain 200,000 to 250,000 clones, over 75% of them singletons. CDR3 length: 13 residues. Trimming cost V 2 bases and J 10 bases, with 14 bases left between them. Germline V gene lookup returns CDR1 MNHEY and CDR2 SMNVEV (reference sequence). Sequenced sample: PBMCs or T cells enriched from blood (not recorded which). This sequence joins TRBV27 and TRBJ1-1; no clear D. The sequence was obtained from a woman aged 25 to 39 who had been exposed to COVID-19. The CDR3 DNA sequence: TGTGCCAGCAGTTTAGGAACCGGGGTAATAGCTTTCTTT. As protein: CASSLGTGVIAFF.